The 6 T cell receptor beta chains reported below all come from one sample, sequenced in a study of cytomegalovirus exposure and HLA in healthy donors (dated by TCRdb to about 2017). Libraries came from the immunoSEQ multiplex PCR assay. For the multiplex PCR, a mixture combining 60 forward primers for TCR Vbeta segments and 13 reverse primers for TCR Jbeta segments was used. Sourced from immuneACCESS, this table was stored by TCRdb with only in-frame sequences that have V and J called. A share of the clones is absent; for the studies checked, an unresolved V gene accounts for under half, and the remainder has no known explanation. The sample contains 150,000 to 200,000 clones, around 80% of them found a single time. Of the sample, approximately 2% is held by the ten largest clones. The sample was PBMCs. These receptors originate from a man aged 25 to 45 in good health and CMV-seronegative.

The gene calls are TRBV13 and TRBJ2-7, with D tentatively TRBD1 (5 bases). V lost 5 bases and J 6 bases, leaving 20 bases between the germline ends. The CDR3 is 15 residues long. CDR1 is PRHDT, CDR2 FYEKMQ, per germline (reference sequence). The chain's CDR3 is CASSPRAGLPGEQYF. In DNA form, the CDR3 reads TGTGCCAGCAGCCCCAGGGCAGGCCTACCCGGCGAGCAGTACTTC.

The chain joins TRBV13 to TRBJ2-3; TRBD1 might be the D (6 bases). The CDR3 sequence is 15 residues long. V shed 5 bases and J shed 4 bases, with 16 bases lying between them. Germline V CDR1 and CDR2: PRHDT, FYEKMQ (reference sequence). For the CDR3, the DNA is TGTGCCAGCAGCCCCGACAGGATAGAAGCAGATACGCAGTATTTT. It codes for CASSPDRIEADTQYF.

The rearrangement uses TRBV2 and TRBJ2-7; a possible D gene is TRBD1 (6 bases). Germline loops: CDR1 SNHLY, CDR2 FYNNEI. This CDR3 has 14 residues. Trimming removed 6 bases at V and 3 bases at J, with 15 bases between. CDR3 DNA sequence: TGTGCCAGCAGAACCGGGACAAGAAACTACGAGCAGTACTTC. Translation gives CASRTGTRNYEQYF. Combining the CDR3 with reference TRBV2 and TRBJ2-7 gives the whole variable domain EPEVTQTPSHQVTQMGQEVILRCVPISNHLYFYWYRQILGQKVEFLVSFYNNEISEKSEIFDDQFSVERPDGSNFTLKIRSTKLEDSAMYFCASRTGTRNYEQYFGPGTRLTVT.

J is TRBJ2-3 and V is TRBV18; TRBD2 is a possible D gene (5 bases). Germline loops: CDR1 KGHSH, CDR2 LQKENI. V was shortened by 2 bases and J by 6 bases, with 12 bases between the two germline ends. This CDR3 comprises 14 residues. The CDR3 DNA sequence: TGTGCCAGCTCACCAGGAGGAGGTTCGGATACGCAGTATTTT. As protein: CASSPGGGSDTQYF.

In its sample, this clone was seen once. This sequence joins TRBV5-4 and TRBJ1-1, with 7 nucleotides matching TRBD1. V was pared by 4 bases and J by 1 base, with 7 bases of the junction left unmatched. The CDR3 spans 15 residues. Germline lookup yields CDR1 SGHNT and CDR2 YYREEE (reference sequence). The CDR3 loop reads CASSRSGQTNTEAFF. The CDR3 coding sequence is TGTGCCAGCAGCCGATCGGGACAGACGAACACTGAAGCTTTCTTT.

Only a few counts were recorded for this clone. The chain combines TRBV28 with TRBJ1-2; 10 bases fit TRBD1. In germline, CDR1 is MDHEN, CDR2 SYDVKM. With V trimmed by 3 bases and J by 2 bases, 6 bases remained unmatched. The CDR3 runs to 16 residues. The CDR3 bases are TGTGCCAGCAGTTTCTCAGGGACAGGGGAGAACTATGGCTACACCTTC. It encodes CASSFSGTGENYGYTF.